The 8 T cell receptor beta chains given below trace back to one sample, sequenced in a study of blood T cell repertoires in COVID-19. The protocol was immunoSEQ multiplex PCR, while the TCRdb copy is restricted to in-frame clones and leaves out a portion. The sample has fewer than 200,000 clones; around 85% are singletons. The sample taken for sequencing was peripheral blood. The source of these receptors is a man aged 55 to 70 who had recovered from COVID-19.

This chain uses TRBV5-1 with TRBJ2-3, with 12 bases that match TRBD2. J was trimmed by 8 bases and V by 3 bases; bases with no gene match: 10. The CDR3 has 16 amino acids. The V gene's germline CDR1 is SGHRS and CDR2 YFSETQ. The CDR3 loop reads CASSSSSGGAPRTQYF. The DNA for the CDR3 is TGCGCCAGCAGCTCCTCTAGCGGGGGGGCTCCCCGTACGCAGTATTTT.

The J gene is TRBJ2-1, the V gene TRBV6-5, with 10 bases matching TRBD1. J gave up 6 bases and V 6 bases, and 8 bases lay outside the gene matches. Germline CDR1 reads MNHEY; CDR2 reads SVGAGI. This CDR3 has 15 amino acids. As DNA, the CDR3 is TGTGCCAGCAGAATCGACAGGGGGCGGATCAATGAGCAGTTCTTC. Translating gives CASRIDRGRINEQFF.

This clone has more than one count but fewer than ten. The CDR3: CASSPNRGATGETQYF. For the CDR3, the DNA is TGTGCCAGCAGTCCCAACCGGGGGGCCACGGGGGAGACCCAGTACTTC. The chain couples TRBV2 to TRBJ2-5; the D gene is possibly TRBD2 (7 bases). Trimming took off 5 bases at V and 5 bases at J, with 21 bases between the two ends. This CDR3 has 16 residues. Germline V gene sequence: CDR1 SNHLY, CDR2 FYNNEI.

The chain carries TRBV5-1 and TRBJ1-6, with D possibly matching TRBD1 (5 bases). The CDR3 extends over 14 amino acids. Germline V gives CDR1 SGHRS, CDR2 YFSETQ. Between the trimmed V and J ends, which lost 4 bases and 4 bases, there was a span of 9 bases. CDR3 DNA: TGCGCCAGCAGCCCGGGGGGATATAATTCACCCCTCCACTTT. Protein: CASSPGGYNSPLHF.

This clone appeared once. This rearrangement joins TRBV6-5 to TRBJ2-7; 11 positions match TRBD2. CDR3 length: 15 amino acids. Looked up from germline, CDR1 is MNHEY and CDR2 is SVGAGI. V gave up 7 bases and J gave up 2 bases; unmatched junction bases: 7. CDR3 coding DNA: TGTGCCAGCACCTACTTAGCGGGGGGGGCCTACGAGCAGTACTTC. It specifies CASTYLAGGAYEQYF.

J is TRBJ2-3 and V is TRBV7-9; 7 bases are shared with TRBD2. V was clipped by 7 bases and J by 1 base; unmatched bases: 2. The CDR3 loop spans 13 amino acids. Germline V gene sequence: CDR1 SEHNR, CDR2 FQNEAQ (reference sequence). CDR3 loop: CASTAGGTDTQYF. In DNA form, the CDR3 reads TGTGCCAGCACCGCGGGGGGCACAGATACGCAGTATTTT.

The CDR3 protein is CASSSDRGRYGYTF. As DNA, the CDR3 is TGTGCCAGCAGCTCGGACAGGGGGCGGTATGGCTACACCTTC. The V gene is TRBV5-5, the J gene TRBJ1-2; 11 bases are shared with TRBD1. Unmatched junction bases numbered 3, after V lost 3 bases and J lost 5 bases. Germline values: CDR1 SGHKS, CDR2 YYEKEE (reference sequence). This CDR3 is built from 14 residues.

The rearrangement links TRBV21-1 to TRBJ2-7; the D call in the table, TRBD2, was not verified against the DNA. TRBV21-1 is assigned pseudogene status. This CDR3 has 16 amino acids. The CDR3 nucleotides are TGTGCCAGCAGCAAAAATCGGGACTCCGGAAGCTACGAGCAGTACTTC. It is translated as CASSKNRDSGSYEQYF.